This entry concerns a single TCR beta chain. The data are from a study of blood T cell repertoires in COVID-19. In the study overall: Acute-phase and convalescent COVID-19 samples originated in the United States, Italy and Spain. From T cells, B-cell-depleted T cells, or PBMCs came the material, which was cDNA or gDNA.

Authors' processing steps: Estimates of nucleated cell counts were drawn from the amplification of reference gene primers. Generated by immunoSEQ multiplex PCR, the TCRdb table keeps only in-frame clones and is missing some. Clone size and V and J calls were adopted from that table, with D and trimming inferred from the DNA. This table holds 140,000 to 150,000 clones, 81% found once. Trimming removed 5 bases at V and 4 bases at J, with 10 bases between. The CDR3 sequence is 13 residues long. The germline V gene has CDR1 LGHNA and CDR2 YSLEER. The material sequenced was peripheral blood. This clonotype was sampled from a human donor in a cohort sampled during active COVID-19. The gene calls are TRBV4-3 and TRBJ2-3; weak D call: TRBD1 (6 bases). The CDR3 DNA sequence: TGCGCCAGCAGCTCCAGGGGAGCAGATACGCAGTATTTT. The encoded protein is CASSSRGADTQYF.